This TCR beta chain was identified in a study of CD8 T cells in ankylosing spondylitis (dated by TCRdb to between 2016 and 2019). As for the study more broadly: To find TCR variants linked to disease, the study profiled T cell receptor beta repertoires in ankylosing spondylitis patients and healthy donors. The full study cohort was made up of about 24 ankylosing spondylitis patients and 108 healthy donors. Peripheral blood samples were taken, and synovial fluid was additionally collected from ankylosing spondylitis patients. Summary of the overall study and its limitations: The disease-linked clones showed a CD8+ phenotype and occurred at relatively low frequencies in peripheral blood. Some TCR beta motif variants had previously been reported in synovial fluid and blood of reactive arthritis patients, which suggested common disease-initiation mechanisms. A TCR beta motif made up of several highly homologous amino acid variants appeared to be characteristic of blood from ankylosing spondylitis patients. The disease-linked clones were reported to be significantly enriched in matched synovial fluid samples from ankylosing spondylitis patients.

The sample was run on an Illumina HiSeq 2500. Quantitative 5'-RACE with molecular barcodes was used to prepare TCR beta libraries. Processing in the source paper ran as follows. Disease-linked TCR variants were identified with a new computational method built on a probabilistic model of VDJ rearrangement. Starting from the raw public reads, TCRdb applied fastp trimming at Q25, assembled clones with MiXCR and retained in-frame beta chains. Each CDR3 protein appears once, grouped with its most common genes and DNA. The authors' filters were not applied to this entry. A total of about 360,000 distinct CDR3 sequences appear in this sample, 20% to 25% of them only once. Together, the top ten hold 13% of the sample. This clonotype was counted many times. No cognate antigen has been identified for it. Qualities for individual bases were not recorded, and no much larger clone is one base off. Via the germline V gene (reference sequence), CDR1 is MNHEY and CDR2 SMNVEV. V is cut back by 5 bases and J by 4 bases, with 11 bases in the junction unmatched. Spanning cysteine to phenylalanine, the CDR3 consists of 16 amino acids. The entry retains the CDR3 DNA only, 48 bases that are in frame from base 1.

Here the chain combines TRBV27 and TRBJ2-1, and 7 junctional nucleotides match TRBD2. The TCR originated in a male donor with ankylosing spondylitis or in good health (not recorded which). Sequences were obtained from blood, either unsorted or a sorted T cell fraction (not recorded which). This receptor carries the CDR3 CASSPQGGVWYNEQFF. The nucleotides are TGTGCCAGCAGTCCTCAGGGAGGGGTTTGGTACAATGAGCAGTTCTTC.